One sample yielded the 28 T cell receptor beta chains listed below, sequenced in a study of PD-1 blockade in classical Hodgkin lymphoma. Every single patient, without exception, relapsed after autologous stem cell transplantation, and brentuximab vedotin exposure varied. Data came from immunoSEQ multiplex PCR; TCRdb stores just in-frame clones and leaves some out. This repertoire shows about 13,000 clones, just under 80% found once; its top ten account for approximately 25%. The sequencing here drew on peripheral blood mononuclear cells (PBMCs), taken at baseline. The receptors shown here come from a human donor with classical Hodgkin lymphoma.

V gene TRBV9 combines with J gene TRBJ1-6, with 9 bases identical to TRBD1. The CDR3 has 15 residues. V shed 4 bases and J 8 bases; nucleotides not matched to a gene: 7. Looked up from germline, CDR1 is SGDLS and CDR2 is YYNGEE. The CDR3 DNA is TGTGCCAGCAGCCCCACCTGGGACAGGGATTCACCCCTCCACTTT. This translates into CASSPTWDRDSPLHF.

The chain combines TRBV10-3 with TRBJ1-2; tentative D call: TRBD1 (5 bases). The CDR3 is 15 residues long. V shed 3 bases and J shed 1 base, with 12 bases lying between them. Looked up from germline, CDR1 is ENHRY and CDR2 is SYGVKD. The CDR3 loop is CAISDGGGNNYGYTF. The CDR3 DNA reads TGTGCCATCAGTGATGGCGGGGGGAATAACTATGGCTACACCTTC.

CDR3 protein: CASSFRPGGGMAGELFF. The CDR3 DNA sequence: TGTGCCAGCAGTTTTCGCCCAGGGGGAGGGATGGCCGGGGAGCTGTTTTTT. The rearrangement uses TRBV27 and TRBJ2-2; tentatively, D is TRBD1 or TRBD2 (7 bases each). V lost 3 bases to trimming and J lost 6 bases, with 20 bases between them. CDR1 is MNHEY, CDR2 SMNVEV, per germline (reference sequence). The CDR3 covers 17 residues.

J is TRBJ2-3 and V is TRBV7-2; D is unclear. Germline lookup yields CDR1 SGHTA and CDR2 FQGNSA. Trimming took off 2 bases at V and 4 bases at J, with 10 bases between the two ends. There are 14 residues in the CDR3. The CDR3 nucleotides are TGTGCCAGCAGCTTATCGTTTTCTTCAGATACGCAGTATTTT. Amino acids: CASSLSFSSDTQYF.

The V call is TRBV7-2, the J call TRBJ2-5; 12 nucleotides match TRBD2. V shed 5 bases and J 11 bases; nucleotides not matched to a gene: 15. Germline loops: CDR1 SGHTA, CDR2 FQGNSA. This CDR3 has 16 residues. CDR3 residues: CASSPRLTSGSREQYF. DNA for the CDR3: TGTGCCAGCAGCCCGAGACTGACTAGCGGGAGTAGAGAGCAGTACTTC.

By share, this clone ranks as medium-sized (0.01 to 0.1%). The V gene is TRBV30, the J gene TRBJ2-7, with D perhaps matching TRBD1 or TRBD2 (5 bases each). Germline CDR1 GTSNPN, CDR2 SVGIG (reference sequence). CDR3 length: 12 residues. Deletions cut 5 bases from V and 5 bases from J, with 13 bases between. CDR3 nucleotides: TGTGCCTGGTCCCGAATGGGGGACGAGCAGTACTTC. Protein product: CAWSRMGDEQYF.

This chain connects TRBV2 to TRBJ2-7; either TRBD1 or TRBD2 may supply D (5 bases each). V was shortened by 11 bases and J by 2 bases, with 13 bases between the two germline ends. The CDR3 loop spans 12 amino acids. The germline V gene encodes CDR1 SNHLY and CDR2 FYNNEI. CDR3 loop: CAGGAEPYEQYF. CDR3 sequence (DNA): TGTGCCGGGGGAGCGGAACCCTACGAGCAGTACTTC.

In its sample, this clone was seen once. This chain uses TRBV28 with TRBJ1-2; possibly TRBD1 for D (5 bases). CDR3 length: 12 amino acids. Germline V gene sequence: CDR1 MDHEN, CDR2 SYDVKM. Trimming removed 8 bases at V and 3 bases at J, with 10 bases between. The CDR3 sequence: CASGQGYYGYTF. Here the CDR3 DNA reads TGTGCCAGCGGCCAGGGATACTATGGCTACACCTTC.

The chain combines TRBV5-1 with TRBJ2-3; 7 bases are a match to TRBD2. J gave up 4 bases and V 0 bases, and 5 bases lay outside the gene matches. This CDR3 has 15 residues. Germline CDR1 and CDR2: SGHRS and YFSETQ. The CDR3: CASSLEGGFPDTQYF. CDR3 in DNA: TGCGCCAGCAGCTTGGAGGGAGGGTTTCCAGATACGCAGTATTTT.

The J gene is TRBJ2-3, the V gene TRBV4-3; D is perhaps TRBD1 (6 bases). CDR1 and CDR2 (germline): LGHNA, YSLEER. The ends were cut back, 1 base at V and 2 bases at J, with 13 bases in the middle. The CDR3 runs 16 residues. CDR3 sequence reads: CASSQGGHEFTDTQYF. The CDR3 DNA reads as TGCGCCAGCAGCCAAGGGGGACACGAATTCACAGATACGCAGTATTTT.

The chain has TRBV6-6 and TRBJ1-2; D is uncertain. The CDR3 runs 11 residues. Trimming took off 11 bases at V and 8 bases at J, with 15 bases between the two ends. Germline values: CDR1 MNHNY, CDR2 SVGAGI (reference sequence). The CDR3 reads CAGRGGLGYTF. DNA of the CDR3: TGTGCCGGACGGGGAGGGTTAGGCTACACCTTC.

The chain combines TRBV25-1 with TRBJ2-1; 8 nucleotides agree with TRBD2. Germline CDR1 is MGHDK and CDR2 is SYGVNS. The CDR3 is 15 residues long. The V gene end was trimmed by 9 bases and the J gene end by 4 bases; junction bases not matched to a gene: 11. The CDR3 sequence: CASGGSGGPYNEQFF. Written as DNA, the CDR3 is TGTGCCAGTGGGGGCAGCGGGGGCCCTTACAATGAGCAGTTCTTC.

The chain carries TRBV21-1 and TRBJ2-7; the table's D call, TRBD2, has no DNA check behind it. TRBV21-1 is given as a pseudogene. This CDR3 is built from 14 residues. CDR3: CASRAGPRFSEQYV. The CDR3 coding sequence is TGTGCCAGCAGGGCGGGGCCTCGATTCTCCGAGCAGTACGTC.

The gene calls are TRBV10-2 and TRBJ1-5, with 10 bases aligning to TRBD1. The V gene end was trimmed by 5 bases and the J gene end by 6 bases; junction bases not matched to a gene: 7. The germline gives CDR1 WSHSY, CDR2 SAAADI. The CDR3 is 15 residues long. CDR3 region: CASSNGQGERQPQHF. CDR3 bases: TGCGCCAGCAGTAACGGACAGGGGGAACGTCAGCCCCAGCATTTT.

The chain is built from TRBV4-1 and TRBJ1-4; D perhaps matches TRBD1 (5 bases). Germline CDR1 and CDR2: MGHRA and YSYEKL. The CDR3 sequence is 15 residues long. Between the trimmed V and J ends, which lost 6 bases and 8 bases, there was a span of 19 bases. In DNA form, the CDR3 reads TGCGCCAGCAGAGCCCGGGACGGCGTGAGGGAAAAACTGTTTTTT. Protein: CASRARDGVREKLFF.

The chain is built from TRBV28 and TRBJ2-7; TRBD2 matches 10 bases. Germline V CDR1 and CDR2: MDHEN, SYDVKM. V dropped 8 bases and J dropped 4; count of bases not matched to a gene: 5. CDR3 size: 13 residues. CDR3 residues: CASGIAGGYEQYV. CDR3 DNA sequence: TGTGCCAGCGGGATAGCGGGAGGTTACGAGCAGTACGTC.

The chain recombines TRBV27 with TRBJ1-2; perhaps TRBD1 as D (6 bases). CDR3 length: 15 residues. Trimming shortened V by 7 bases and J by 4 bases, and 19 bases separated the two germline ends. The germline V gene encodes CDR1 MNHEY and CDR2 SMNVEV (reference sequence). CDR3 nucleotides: TGTGCCAGCACTACAGGGCGCGGGATAGGCTATGGCTACACCTTC. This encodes CASTTGRGIGYGYTF.

The CDR3 nucleotides read TGTGCCAGCAGCCATACAGGGGGCTCGCAGTATTTT. Translating gives CASSHTGGSQYF. V and J are TRBV7-2 and TRBJ2-3; 9 bases agree with TRBD1. The germline gives CDR1 SGHTA, CDR2 FQGNSA. This CDR3 is 12 amino acids long. V shed 5 bases and J 10 bases; nucleotides not matched to a gene: 4.

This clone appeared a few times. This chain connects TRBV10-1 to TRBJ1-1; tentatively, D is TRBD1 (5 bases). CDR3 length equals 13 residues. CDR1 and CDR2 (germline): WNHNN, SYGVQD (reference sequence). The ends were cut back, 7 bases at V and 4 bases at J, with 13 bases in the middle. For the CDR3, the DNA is TGCGCCAGCACGCGTCAGGGCACCACTGAAGCTTTCTTT. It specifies CASTRQGTTEAFF.

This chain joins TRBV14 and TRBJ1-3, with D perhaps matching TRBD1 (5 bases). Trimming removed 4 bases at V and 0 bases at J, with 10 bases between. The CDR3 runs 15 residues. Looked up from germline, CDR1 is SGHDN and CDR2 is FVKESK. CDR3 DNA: TGTGCCAGCAGCCCACGACAGAACTCTGGAAACACCATATATTTT. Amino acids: CASSPRQNSGNTIYF.

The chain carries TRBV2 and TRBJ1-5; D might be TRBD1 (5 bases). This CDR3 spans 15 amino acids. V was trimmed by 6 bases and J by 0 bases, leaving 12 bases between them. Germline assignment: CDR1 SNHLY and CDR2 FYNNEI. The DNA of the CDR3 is TGTGCCAGCAGGGAATGGGGGTATAGCAATCAGCCCCAGCATTTT. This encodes CASREWGYSNQPQHF.

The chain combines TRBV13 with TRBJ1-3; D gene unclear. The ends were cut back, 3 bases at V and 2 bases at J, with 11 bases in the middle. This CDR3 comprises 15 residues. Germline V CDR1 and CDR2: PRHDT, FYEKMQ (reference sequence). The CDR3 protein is CASSFGVSAGNTIYF. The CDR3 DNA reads TGTGCCAGCAGCTTCGGAGTGAGCGCTGGAAACACCATATATTTT.

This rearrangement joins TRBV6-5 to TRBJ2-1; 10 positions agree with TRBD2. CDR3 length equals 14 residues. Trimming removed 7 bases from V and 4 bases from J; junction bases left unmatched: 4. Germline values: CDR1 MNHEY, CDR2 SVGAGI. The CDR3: CASTLLAGYNEQFF. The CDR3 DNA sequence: TGTGCCAGCACCCTACTAGCGGGATACAATGAGCAGTTCTTC.

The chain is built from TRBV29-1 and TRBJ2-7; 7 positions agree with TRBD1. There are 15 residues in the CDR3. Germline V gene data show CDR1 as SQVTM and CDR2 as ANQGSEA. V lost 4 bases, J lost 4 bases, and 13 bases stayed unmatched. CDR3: CSVASGDSPSYEQYV. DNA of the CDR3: TGCAGCGTTGCTTCCGGGGACAGTCCTTCATACGAGCAGTACGTC.

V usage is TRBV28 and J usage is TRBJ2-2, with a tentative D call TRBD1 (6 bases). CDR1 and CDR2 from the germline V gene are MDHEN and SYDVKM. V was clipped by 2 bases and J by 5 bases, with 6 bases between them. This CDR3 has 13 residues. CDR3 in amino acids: CASSLTGTGELFF. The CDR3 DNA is TGTGCCAGCAGTTTAACAGGGACCGGGGAGCTGTTTTTT.

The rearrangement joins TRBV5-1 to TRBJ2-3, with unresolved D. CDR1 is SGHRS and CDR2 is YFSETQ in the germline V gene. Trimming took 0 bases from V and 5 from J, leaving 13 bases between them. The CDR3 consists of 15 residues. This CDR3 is CASSLANSVGDTQYF. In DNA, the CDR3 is TGCGCCAGCAGCTTGGCAAATTCGGTAGGAGATACGCAGTATTTT. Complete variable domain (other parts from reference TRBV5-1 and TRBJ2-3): KAGVTQTPRYLIKTRGQQVTLSCSPISGHRSVSWYQQTPGQGLQFLFEYFSETQRNKGNFPGRFSGRQFSNSRSEMNVSTLELGDSALYLCASSLANSVGDTQYFGPGTRLTVL.

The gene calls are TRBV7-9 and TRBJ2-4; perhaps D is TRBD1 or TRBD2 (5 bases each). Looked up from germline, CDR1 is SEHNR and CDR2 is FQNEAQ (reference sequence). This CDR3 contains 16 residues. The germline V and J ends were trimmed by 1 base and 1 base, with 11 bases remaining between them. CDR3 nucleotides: TGTGCCAGCAGCTTAGGAGGGGTAGTGGCCAAAAACATTCAGTACTTC. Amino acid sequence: CASSLGGVVAKNIQYF.

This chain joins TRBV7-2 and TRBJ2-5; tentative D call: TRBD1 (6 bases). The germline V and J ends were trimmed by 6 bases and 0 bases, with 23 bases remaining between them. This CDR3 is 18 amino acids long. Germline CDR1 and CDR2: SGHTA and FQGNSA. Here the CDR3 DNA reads TGTGCCAGCAGGAGGGTGGGGACACCTACGCACAACCAAGAGACCCAGTACTTC. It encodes CASRRVGTPTHNQETQYF. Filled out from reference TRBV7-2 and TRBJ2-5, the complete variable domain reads GAGVSQSPSNKVTEKGKDVELRCDPISGHTALYWYRQSLGQGLEFLIYFQGNSAPDKSGLPSDRFSAERTGGSVSTLTIQRTQQEDSAVYLCASRRVGTPTHNQETQYFGPGTRLLVL.